A selection of T cell receptor beta chains follows, all from one sample in a study of CD8 T cells in ankylosing spondylitis. TCRdb re-called the 5' RACE reads through MiXCR, storing one row per CDR3 protein. The data show 150,000 to 200,000 distinct CDR3 sequences, with approximately 10% seen just once and roughly 28% held by the top ten. What was sequenced was blood, either unsorted or a sorted T cell fraction (not recorded which). These receptors came from a male donor with ankylosing spondylitis or in good health (not recorded which). Both conserved end residues are part of each CDR3. The D gene is left open where the match is weak. Size is stated for part of the rows, as once, few or many counts, or as a class when the clone is expanded.

V	D	size	length	J	CDR3	DNA
TRBV5-1	NA	many	14	TRBJ2-3	CASSGELYTDTQYF	TGCGCCAGCAGCGGGGAACTCTACACAGATACGCAGTATTTT
TRBV15	NA	many	14	TRBJ1-2	CATSRDRADYGYTF	TGTGCCACCAGCAGAGACAGGGCTGACTATGGCTACACCTTC
TRBV5-1	TRBD2	many	13	TRBJ2-3	CASSTGLADTQYF	TGCGCCAGCAGCACAGGACTAGCGGATACGCAGTATTTT
TRBV5-1	TRBD1	many	14	TRBJ1-2	CASSPGQGSYGYTF	TGCGCCAGCTCCCCCGGACAGGGAAGCTATGGCTACACCTTC
TRBV20-1	TRBD1	many	14	TRBJ1-1	CSARGTGGDGEAFF	TGCAGTGCTAGGGGGACAGGGGGCGATGGGGAAGCTTTCTTT
TRBV29-1	TRBD2	many	14	TRBJ2-3	CSVERGSGTDTQYF	TGCAGCGTTGAGCGCGGGAGTGGGACAGATACGCAGTATTTT
TRBV9	TRBD2	many	17	TRBJ2-5	CASSPRSGGASEETQYF	TGTGCCAGCAGCCCCAGAAGCGGGGGGGCGTCAGAAGAGACCCAGTACTTC
TRBV29-1	NA	many	17	TRBJ2-7	CSVEDGGTGYGGYEQYF	TGCAGCGTTGAAGATGGTGGTACAGGGTACGGTGGCTACGAGCAGTACTTC
TRBV20-1	TRBD1	many	15	TRBJ2-3	CSANVGQGAGDTQYF	TGCAGTGCTAACGTCGGACAGGGGGCTGGAGATACGCAGTATTTT
TRBV5-1	TRBD1	few	16	TRBJ1-4	CASSSTGTANNEKLFF	TGCGCCAGCAGCTCAACCGGGACAGCTAATAATGAAAAACTGTTTTTT
TRBV7-2	NA	many	14	TRBJ2-1	CASSSRVNYNEQFF	TGTGCCAGCAGCTCCCGGGTGAATTACAATGAGCAGTTCTTC
TRBV9	NA	many	12	TRBJ2-5	CASSVQGQTQYF	TGTGCCAGCAGCGTTCAGGGGCAGACCCAGTACTTC
TRBV5-5	NA	NA	14	TRBJ1-2	CASSLDPGNYGYTF	TGTGCCAGCAGCTTGGATCCGGGTAACTATGGCTACACCTTC
TRBV20-1	NA	many	15	TRBJ1-1	CSARAPAGPGTEAFF	TGCAGTGCTAGAGCCCCAGCAGGGCCGGGTACTGAAGCTTTCTTT
TRBV12-3/TRBV12-4	NA	many	14	TRBJ1-1	CASSPFAGDTEAFF	TGTGCCAGTTCGCCATTTGCGGGAGACACTGAAGCTTTCTTT
TRBV6-2/TRBV6-3	TRBD2	NA	15	TRBJ2-5	CASRPSGGYQETQYF	TGTGCCAGCCGCCCTAGCGGGGGGTACCAAGAGACCCAGTACTTC